The source of this T cell receptor (beta chain) is a study of technical replicates of blood from a handful of donors (dated by TCRdb to 2016 to 2017). Sequences SGHNT (CDR1) and YYREEE (CDR2) are obtained from the germline V gene (reference sequence). The CDR3 goes from the cysteine to the phenylalanine over 16 residues. The read is trimmed to its CDR3 DNA, 48 bases read in frame from base 1. The junction shows trimming of 0 bases on V and 2 bases on J, and the gene matches do not reach 7 bases of it. A word on this clone: This receptor's antigen is unknown. Base quality data are lacking; no much larger clone is found one base away.

Preparation of the library involved the immunoSEQ multiplex PCR assay. Drawn from immuneACCESS, this table holds only the in-frame rearrangements with V and J called that TCRdb kept. Clones are partly lost; checked studies trace under half to an unresolved V gene and leave the rest unexplained. The sample contains about 83,000 clones, roughly 94% of them found a single time. Of the sample, 0.27% falls within the top ten clones. The sequence was collected from a human donor in good health. Sequencing was carried out using T cells isolated from PBMCs. Here the chain combines TRBV5-4 and TRBJ2-7; TRBD1 matches 8 bases in the middle. CDR3 reads: CASSLGSGTGTYEQYF. The sequenced DNA: TGTGCCAGCAGCTTGGGTTCCGGGACAGGTACCTACGAGCAGTACTTC.